The clone carrying this T cell receptor beta chain was seen at least ten times. Its antigen is currently unknown. This sample is drawn from a study of T cell repertoires in cytomegalovirus infection. The CDR3 is 19 amino acids. J was trimmed by 3 bases and V by 10 bases; bases with no gene match: 21. CDR1 is MNHEY, CDR2 SMNVEV, per germline (reference sequence). A single record per CDR3 protein comes from TCRdb applying MiXCR to the reads. Here the sample spans some 350,000 distinct CDR3 sequences, roughly 20% being singletons. Regarding the study as a whole: The ex vivo response showed dominance by HLA-C-restricted CMV-specific TCR beta clonotypes.

The specimen was PBMCs. The receptor comes from a human donor in good health (CMV status not recorded). Some clones in this sample may be carry-over from other donors' samples. This chain joins TRBV27 and TRBJ2-1; the match to TRBD2 covers 10 bases. CDR3 protein: CATRKSSSGRAGDYNEQFF. In nucleotides, the CDR3 is TGTGCCACCCGAAAGTCGAGCAGCGGGAGGGCCGGCGACTACAATGAGCAGTTCTTC.